This passage covers 22 T cell receptor beta chains from one sample sequenced in a study of T-cell memory formation after mild COVID-19. TCRdb re-called the 5' RACE reads with MiXCR, one entry per CDR3 protein. In the table there are about 250,000 distinct CDR3 sequences, 15% of which are singletons. The sample was PBMCs or a T cell subset sorted from them (not recorded which). The receptors here all came from an adult woman who had mild COVID-19 (a few samples of this study predate the infection). Cell type and time point are not known.

In this sample, this clonotype turned up a few times. The chain carries TRBV20-1 and TRBJ2-7; 10 bases fit TRBD1. The junction had 2 bases not matched to a gene; V was cut back by 3 bases and J by 3 bases. Looked up from germline, CDR1 is DFQATT and CDR2 is SNEGSKA (reference sequence). This CDR3 spans 13 amino acids. In DNA form, the CDR3 reads TGCAGTGCTAGCCGGGACAGGGGCTACGAGCAGTACTTC. Protein sequence: CSASRDRGYEQYF.

This clonotype occurred many times. The chain links TRBV5-1 to TRBJ1-1; D remains ambiguous. V lost 4 bases, J lost 5 bases, and 9 bases lay in between. The CDR3 has 12 residues. Germline-derived CDR1 and CDR2 are SGHRS and YFSETQ. The CDR3 loop is CASSRVQTEAFF. Written as DNA, the CDR3 is TGCGCCAGCAGCAGGGTTCAGACTGAAGCTTTCTTT.

This clonotype was seen a handful of times. The CDR3 sequence: CASSWTSGRAGDEQFF. Written as DNA, the CDR3 is TGTGCCAGCAGCTGGACTAGCGGGAGGGCGGGGGATGAGCAGTTCTTC. The V gene is TRBV7-9, the J gene TRBJ2-1; 15 nucleotides line up with TRBD2. Trimming at V came to 4 bases and at J to 8 bases, leaving 6 bases not matched to a gene. Germline V gene sequence: CDR1 SEHNR, CDR2 FQNEAQ (reference sequence). The CDR3 is 16 amino acids.

This clonotype was found a few times. The V gene is TRBV2, the J gene TRBJ2-1, with TRBD1 matching over 7 bases. The V gene's germline CDR1 is SNHLY and CDR2 FYNNEI. This CDR3 has 16 amino acids. V shed 2 bases and J 6 bases; nucleotides not matched to a gene: 10. The CDR3 coding sequence is TGTGCCAGCAGTGAAAGAGACAGGGTAGTGGGCAATGAGCAGTTCTTC. It is translated as CASSERDRVVGNEQFF.

The CDR3 protein is CSARSQGLYGYTF. CDR3 bases: TGCAGTGCTAGAAGTCAGGGGCTCTATGGCTACACCTTC. The chain employs TRBV20-1 and TRBJ1-2; possible D gene TRBD1, 6 bases. CDR1 DFQATT and CDR2 SNEGSKA come from the germline V gene (reference sequence). CDR3 length: 13 residues. The V end lost 2 bases, the J end lost 4 bases, and 11 bases lay between the germline ends.

The V gene is TRBV6-1, the J gene TRBJ1-5; D possibly corresponds to TRBD1 (5 bases). CDR1 is MNHNS, CDR2 SASEGT, per germline. Trimming removed 8 bases at V and 2 bases at J, with 16 bases between. The CDR3 has 15 amino acids. The CDR3 region has the DNA TGTGCCAGCGGGGGGTGGGGGAATGGCAATCAGCCCCAGCATTTT. Amino acids: CASGGWGNGNQPQHF.

This chain uses TRBV18 with TRBJ1-2; D might be TRBD1 (5 bases). CDR3 length: 13 residues. CDR1 is KGHSH and CDR2 is LQKENI in the germline V gene. The germline V and J ends were trimmed by 4 bases and 3 bases, with 9 bases remaining between them. The CDR3 spells CASSLGTDYGYTF. The CDR3 DNA follows: TGTGCCAGCTCACTTGGGACGGACTATGGCTACACCTTC.

This chain links TRBV15 with TRBJ2-7; 8 nucleotides line up with TRBD1. Trimming cost V 7 bases and J 0 bases; bases outside gene matches: 5. This CDR3 has 14 residues. CDR1 LNHNV and CDR2 YYDKDF come from the germline V gene (reference sequence). CDR3 bases: TGTGCCACCACTCCGGGACAGGACTCCTACGAGCAGTACTTC. It is translated as CATTPGQDSYEQYF. Supplemented by reference TRBV15 and TRBJ2-7, the full variable domain reads DAMVIQNPRYQVTQFGKPVTLSCSQTLNHNVMYWYQQKSSQAPKLLFHYYDKDFNNEADTPDNFQSRRPNTSFCFLDIRSPGLGDTAMYLCATTPGQDSYEQYFGPGTRLTVT.

This clonotype came up a few times. The rearrangement links TRBV6-1 to TRBJ2-2, with 8 bases identical to TRBD1. V was pared by 4 bases and J by 7 bases, with 8 bases of the junction left unmatched. The V gene's germline CDR1 is MNHNS and CDR2 SASEGT. The CDR3 extends over 15 amino acids. The CDR3: CASSGETGVGGELFF. The CDR3 DNA is TGTGCCAGCAGTGGAGAGACAGGGGTTGGCGGGGAGCTGTTTTTT.

The rearrangement uses TRBV15 and TRBJ2-5, with D possibly matching TRBD2 (6 bases). Germline CDR1 LNHNV, CDR2 YYDKDF (reference sequence). CDR3 length: 14 amino acids. V dropped 5 bases and J dropped 4 bases, with 14 bases sitting between them. This CDR3 reads CATSVYGGRETQYF. The CDR3 nucleotides read TGTGCCACCAGCGTCTATGGGGGGAGAGAGACCCAGTACTTC.

This clonotype showed up just a few times. The rearrangement links TRBV3-1 to TRBJ1-2; D uncertain. CDR3 length: 11 amino acids. CDR1 and CDR2 (germline): LGHDT, YNNKEL (reference sequence). V lost 1 base, J lost 8 bases, and 5 bases lay in between. CDR3 loop: CASSQGPGYTF. CDR3 DNA sequence: TGTGCCAGCAGCCAAGGCCCAGGCTACACCTTC.

This sequence joins TRBV29-1 and TRBJ1-1; perhaps TRBD1 as D (5 bases). V was clipped by 0 bases and J by 4 bases, with 12 bases between them. This CDR3 has 14 amino acids. The germline V gene encodes CDR1 SQVTM and CDR2 ANQGSEA. Here the CDR3 DNA reads TGCAGCGTTGAAGATTGGCCAGGGAGCACTGAAGCTTTCTTT. As protein: CSVEDWPGSTEAFF. Full variable domain (remainder filled in from reference TRBV29-1 and TRBJ1-1): SAVISQKPSRDICQRGTSLTIQCQVDSQVTMMFWYRQQPGQSLTLIATANQGSEATYESGFVIDKFPISRPNLTFSTLTVSNMSPEDSSIYLCSVEDWPGSTEAFFGQGTRLTVV.

V gene TRBV7-8 combines with J gene TRBJ2-3, with 7 bases aligning to TRBD2. Trimming cost V 5 bases and J 7 bases; bases outside gene matches: 12. Germline V gene data show CDR1 as SGHVS and CDR2 as FQNEAQ. This CDR3 region has 15 residues. CDR3 residues: CASSPPLGLQNTQYF. For the CDR3, the DNA is TGTGCCAGCAGCCCCCCCCTGGGACTACAAAATACGCAGTATTTT.

The chain links TRBV4-2 to TRBJ2-4; D possibly corresponds to TRBD2 (5 bases). CDR3 length: 16 amino acids. The V gene lost 0 bases and the J gene lost 0 bases, with 9 bases spanning the gap. Germline V gene lookup returns CDR1 LGHNA and CDR2 YNFKEQ. CDR3 sequence reads: CASSQEVGEAKNIQYF. The CDR3 bases are TGTGCCAGCAGCCAAGAAGTGGGAGAAGCCAAAAACATTCAGTACTTC.

The chain employs TRBV5-1 and TRBJ2-7; D is perhaps TRBD1 (6 bases). In germline, CDR1 is SGHRS, CDR2 YFSETQ. Deletions cut 4 bases from V and 2 bases from J, with 16 bases between. The CDR3 has 15 residues. CDR3 sequence: CASSLAGDTAYEQYF. CDR3 DNA sequence: TGCGCCAGCAGCCTGGCAGGGGATACCGCCTACGAGCAGTACTTC.

The chain is built from TRBV29-1 and TRBJ2-1; 10 bases are a match to TRBD1. The germline CDR1 and CDR2 sequences are SQVTM and ANQGSEA. V dropped 1 base and J dropped 4; count of bases not matched to a gene: 10. The CDR3 has 17 residues. The CDR3 region has the DNA TGCAGCGTTGAAGGTCTTACAGGACAGGGGGATTACAATGAGCAGTTCTTC. The encoded protein is CSVEGLTGQGDYNEQFF.

This clonotype appeared a few times. J is TRBJ1-1 and V is TRBV12-3 or TRBV12-4; D possibly corresponds to TRBD1 (6 bases). V was cut by 3 bases and J by 0 bases, with 17 bases left in between. The CDR3 contains 17 residues. The CDR3 loop reads CASSLVAGQSLNTEAFF. CDR3 bases: TGTGCCAGCAGTTTGGTTGCAGGACAGTCTCTGAACACTGAAGCTTTCTTT.

This clonotype was seen a handful of times. The V gene is TRBV7-2, the J gene TRBJ2-5; 12 bases are a match to TRBD2. J lost 5 bases, V lost 5 bases, and 9 bases had no gene match. The CDR3 is 16 amino acids. Germline CDR1 and CDR2: SGHTA and FQGNSA. This CDR3 reads CASSESSGGAHETQYF. In nucleotides, the CDR3 is TGTGCCAGCAGCGAATCTAGCGGGGGGGCTCATGAGACCCAGTACTTC.

This clonotype was counted many times. This chain links TRBV29-1 with TRBJ2-7; D may be TRBD2 (5 bases). The ends were cut back, 7 bases at V and 5 bases at J, with 21 bases in the middle. This CDR3 has 14 residues. CDR1 is SQVTM, CDR2 ANQGSEA, per germline. The CDR3 here is CSASPTSSGNEQYF. The CDR3 bases are TGCAGCGCCTCGCCGACTTCCTCGGGGAACGAGCAGTACTTC.

This chain uses TRBV3-1 with TRBJ2-3, with TRBD2 identical over 7 bases. CDR1 LGHDT and CDR2 YNNKEL come from the germline V gene (reference sequence). The J segment lost 4 bases and the V segment lost 8 bases, leaving 6 bases of the junction unmatched. The CDR3 loop spans 13 amino acids. CDR3 protein: CASSTSPSDTQYF. The CDR3, as DNA: TGTGCCAGCTCGACTAGCCCTTCAGATACGCAGTATTTT.

The chain employs TRBV5-4 and TRBJ2-7; a possible D gene is TRBD2 (6 bases). Trimming stripped 4 bases from V and 5 bases from J, with 19 bases between. Germline V gene sequence: CDR1 SGHNT, CDR2 YYREEE (reference sequence). This CDR3 contains 15 residues. The CDR3 nucleotides read TGTGCCAGCAGCCAAAGGACTACTGGAAACAACGAGCAGTACTTC. Encoded protein: CASSQRTTGNNEQYF.

This rearrangement joins TRBV5-1 to TRBJ2-3; D tentatively fits TRBD1 or TRBD2 (6 bases each). This CDR3 comprises 14 residues. Trimming removed 1 base from V and 11 bases from J, with 17 bases in between. Per germline, CDR1 SGHRS and CDR2 YFSETQ. The CDR3 loop reads CASSLSAGGGGQYF. Here the CDR3 DNA reads TGCGCCAGCAGCTTGTCGGCTGGAGGGGGAGGGCAGTATTTT. Variable domain in full (rest from reference TRBV5-1 and TRBJ2-3): KAGVTQTPRYLIKTRGQQVTLSCSPISGHRSVSWYQQTPGQGLQFLFEYFSETQRNKGNFPGRFSGRQFSNSRSEMNVSTLELGDSALYLCASSLSAGGGGQYFGPGTRLTVL.